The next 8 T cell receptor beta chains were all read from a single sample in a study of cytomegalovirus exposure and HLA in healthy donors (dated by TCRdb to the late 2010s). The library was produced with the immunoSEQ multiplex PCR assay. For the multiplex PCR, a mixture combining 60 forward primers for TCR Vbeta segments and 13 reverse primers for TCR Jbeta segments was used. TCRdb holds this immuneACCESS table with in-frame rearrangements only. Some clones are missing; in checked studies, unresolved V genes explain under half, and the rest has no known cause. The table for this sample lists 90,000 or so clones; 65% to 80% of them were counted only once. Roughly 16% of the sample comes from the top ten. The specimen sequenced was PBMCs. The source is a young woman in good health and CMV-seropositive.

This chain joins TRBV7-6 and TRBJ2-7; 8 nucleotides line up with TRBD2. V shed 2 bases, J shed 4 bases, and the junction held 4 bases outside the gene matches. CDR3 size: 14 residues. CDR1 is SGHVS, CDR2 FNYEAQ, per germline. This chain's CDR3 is CASSLSGREYEQYF. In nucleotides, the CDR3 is TGTGCCAGCAGCTTAAGCGGGAGAGAGTACGAGCAGTACTTC.

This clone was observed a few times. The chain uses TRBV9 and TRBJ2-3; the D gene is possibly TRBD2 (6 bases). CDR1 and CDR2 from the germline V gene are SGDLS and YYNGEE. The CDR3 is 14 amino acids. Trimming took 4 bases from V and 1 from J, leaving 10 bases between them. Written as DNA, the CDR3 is TGTGCCAGCAGCTCACAGCGGGGCACAGATACGCAGTATTTT. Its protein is CASSSQRGTDTQYF.

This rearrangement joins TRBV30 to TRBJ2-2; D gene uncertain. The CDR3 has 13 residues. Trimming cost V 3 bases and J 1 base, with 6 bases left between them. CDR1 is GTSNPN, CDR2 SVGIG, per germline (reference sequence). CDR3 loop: CAWRTVNTGELFF. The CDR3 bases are TGTGCCTGGAGAACAGTGAACACCGGGGAGCTGTTTTTT.

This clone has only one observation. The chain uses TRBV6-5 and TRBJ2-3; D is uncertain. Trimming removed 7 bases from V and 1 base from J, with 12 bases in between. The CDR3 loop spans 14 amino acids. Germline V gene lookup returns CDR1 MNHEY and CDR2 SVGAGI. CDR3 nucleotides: TGTGCCAGCACCAGCCCCCAGGGCACAGATACGCAGTATTTT. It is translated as CASTSPQGTDTQYF.

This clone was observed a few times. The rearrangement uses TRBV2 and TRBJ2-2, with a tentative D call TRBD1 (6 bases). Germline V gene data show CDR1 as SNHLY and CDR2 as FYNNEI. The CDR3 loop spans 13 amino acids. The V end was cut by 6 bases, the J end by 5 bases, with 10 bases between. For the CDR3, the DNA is TGTGCCAGCAGAAGGACAGTTACCGGGGAGCTGTTTTTT. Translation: CASRRTVTGELFF.

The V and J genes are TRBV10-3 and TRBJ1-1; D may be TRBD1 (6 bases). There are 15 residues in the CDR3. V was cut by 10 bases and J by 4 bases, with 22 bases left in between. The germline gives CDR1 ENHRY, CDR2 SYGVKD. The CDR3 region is CASGGLAGPTTEAFF. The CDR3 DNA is TGTGCCAGCGGGGGCCTGGCGGGACCTACCACTGAAGCTTTCTTT.

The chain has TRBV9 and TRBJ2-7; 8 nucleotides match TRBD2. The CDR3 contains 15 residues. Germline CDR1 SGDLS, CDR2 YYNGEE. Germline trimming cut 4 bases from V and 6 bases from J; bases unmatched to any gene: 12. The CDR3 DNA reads TGTGCCAGCAGCATCCGGGGGGGCCGGGTTTCCGAGCAGTACTTC. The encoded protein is CASSIRGGRVSEQYF.

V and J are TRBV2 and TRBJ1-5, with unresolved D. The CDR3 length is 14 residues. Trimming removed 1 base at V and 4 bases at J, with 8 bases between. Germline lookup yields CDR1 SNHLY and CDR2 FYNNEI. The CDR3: CASSEDSLNQPQHF. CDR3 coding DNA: TGTGCCAGCAGTGAAGACAGTTTAAATCAGCCCCAGCATTTT.